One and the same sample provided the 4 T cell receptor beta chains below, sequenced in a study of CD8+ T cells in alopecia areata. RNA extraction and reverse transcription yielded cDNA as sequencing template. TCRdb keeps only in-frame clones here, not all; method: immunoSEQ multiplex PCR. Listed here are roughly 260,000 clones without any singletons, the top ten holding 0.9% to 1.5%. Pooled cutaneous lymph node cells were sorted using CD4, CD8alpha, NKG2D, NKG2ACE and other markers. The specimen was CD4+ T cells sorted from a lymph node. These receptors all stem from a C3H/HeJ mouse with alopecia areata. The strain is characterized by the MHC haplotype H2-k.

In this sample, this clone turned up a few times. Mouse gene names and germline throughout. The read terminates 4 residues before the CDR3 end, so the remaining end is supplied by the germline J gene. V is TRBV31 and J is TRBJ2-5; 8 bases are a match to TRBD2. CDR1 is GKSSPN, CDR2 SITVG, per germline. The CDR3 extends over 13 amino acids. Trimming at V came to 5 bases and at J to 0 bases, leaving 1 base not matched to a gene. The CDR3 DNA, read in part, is TGTGCCTGGGCTGGGGGGAACCAAGAC. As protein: CAWAGGNQD. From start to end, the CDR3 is CAWAGGNQDTQYF.

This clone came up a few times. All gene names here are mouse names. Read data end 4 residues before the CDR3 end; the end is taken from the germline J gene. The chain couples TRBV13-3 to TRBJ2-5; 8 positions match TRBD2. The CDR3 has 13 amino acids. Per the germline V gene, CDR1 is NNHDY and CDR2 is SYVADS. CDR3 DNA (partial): TGTGCCAGCAGATGGGGGGGGCTGGAC. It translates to CASRWGGLD. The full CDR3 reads CASRWGGLDTQYF.

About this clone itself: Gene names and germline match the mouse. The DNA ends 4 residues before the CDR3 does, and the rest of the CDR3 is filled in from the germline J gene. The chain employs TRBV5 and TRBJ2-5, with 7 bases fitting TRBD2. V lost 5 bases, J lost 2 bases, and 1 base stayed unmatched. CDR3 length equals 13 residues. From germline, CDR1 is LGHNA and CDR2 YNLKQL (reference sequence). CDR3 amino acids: CASSAGGQDTQYF. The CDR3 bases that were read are TGTGCCAGCAGCGCTGGGGGCCAAGAC.

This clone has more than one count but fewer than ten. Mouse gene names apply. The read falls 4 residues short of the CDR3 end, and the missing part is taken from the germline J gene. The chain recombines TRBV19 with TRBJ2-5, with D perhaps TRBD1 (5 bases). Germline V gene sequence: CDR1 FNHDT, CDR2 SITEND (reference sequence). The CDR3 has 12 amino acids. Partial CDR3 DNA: TGTGCCAGCAGTACGACAGAAGAC. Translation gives CASSTTED. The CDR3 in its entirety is CASSTTEDTQYF. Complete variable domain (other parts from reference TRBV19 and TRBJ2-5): GGIITQTPKFLIGQEGQKLTLKCQQNFNHDTMYWYRQDSGKGLRLIYYSITENDLQKGDLSEGYDASREKKSSFSLTVTSAQKNEMAVFLCASSTTEDTQYFGPGTRLLVL.